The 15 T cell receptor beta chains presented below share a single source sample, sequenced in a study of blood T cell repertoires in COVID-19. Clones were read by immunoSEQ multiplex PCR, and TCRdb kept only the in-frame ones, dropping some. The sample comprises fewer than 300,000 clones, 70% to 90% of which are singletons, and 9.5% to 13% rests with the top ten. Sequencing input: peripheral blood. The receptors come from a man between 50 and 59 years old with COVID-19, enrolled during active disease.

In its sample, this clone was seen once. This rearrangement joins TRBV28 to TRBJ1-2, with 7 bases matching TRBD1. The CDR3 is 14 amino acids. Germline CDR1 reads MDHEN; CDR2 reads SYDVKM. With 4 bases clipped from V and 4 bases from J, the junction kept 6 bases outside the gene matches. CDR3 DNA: TGTGCCAGCAGTTCCCGGACAGGAAGCTATGGCTACACCTTC. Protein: CASSSRTGSYGYTF.

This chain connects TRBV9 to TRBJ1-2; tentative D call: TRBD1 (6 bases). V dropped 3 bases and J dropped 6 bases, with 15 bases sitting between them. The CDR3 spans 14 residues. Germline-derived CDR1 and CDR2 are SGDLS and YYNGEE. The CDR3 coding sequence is TGTGCCAGCAGCGCTGGTGACAGGACCAATGGCTACACCTTC. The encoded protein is CASSAGDRTNGYTF.

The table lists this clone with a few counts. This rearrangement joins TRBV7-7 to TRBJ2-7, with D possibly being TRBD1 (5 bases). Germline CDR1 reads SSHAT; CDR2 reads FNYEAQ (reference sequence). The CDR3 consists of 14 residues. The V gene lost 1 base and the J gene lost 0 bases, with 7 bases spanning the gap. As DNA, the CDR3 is TGTGCCAGCAGCTTAGGCAGGGCCTCCTACGAGCAGTACTTC. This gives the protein CASSLGRASYEQYF.

CDR3 bases: TGCAGCGTAGACCCTGGACAGGGACAGCCCCAGCATTTT. Translation: CSVDPGQGQPQHF. This chain links TRBV29-1 with TRBJ1-5; 8 nucleotides align to TRBD1. Germline assignment: CDR1 SQVTM and CDR2 ANQGSEA. The CDR3 is 13 amino acids. After removal of 6 bases from V and 7 bases from J, the junction contained 8 bases not matched to a gene.

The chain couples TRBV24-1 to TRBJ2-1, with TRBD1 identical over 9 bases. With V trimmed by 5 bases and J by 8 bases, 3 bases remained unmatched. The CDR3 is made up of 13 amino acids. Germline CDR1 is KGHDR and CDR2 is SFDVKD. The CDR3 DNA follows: TGTGCCACCAGTGGGGACAGGGCCCATGAGCAGTTCTTC. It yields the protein CATSGDRAHEQFF.

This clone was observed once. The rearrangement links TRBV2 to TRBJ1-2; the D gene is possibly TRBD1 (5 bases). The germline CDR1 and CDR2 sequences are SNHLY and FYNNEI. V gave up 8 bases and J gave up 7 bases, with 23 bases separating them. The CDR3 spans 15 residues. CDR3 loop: CASPTFMTATTGYTF. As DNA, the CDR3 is TGTGCCAGCCCCACCTTTATGACAGCAACTACTGGCTACACCTTC.

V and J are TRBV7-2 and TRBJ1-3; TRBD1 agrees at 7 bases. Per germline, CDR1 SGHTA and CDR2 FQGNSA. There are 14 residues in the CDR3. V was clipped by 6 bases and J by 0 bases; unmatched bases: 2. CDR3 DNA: TGTGCCAGCAGGGCAGGGGGCTCTGGAAACACCATATATTTT. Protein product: CASRAGGSGNTIYF.

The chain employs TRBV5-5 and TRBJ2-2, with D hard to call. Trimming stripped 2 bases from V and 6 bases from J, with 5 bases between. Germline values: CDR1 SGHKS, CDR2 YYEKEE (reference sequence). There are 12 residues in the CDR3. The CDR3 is CASSFGAGELFF. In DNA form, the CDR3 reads TGTGCCAGCAGCTTCGGTGCCGGGGAGCTGTTTTTT. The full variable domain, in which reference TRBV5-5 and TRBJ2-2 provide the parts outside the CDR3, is DAGVTQSPTHLIKTRGQQVTLRCSPISGHKSVSWYQQVLGQGPQFIFQYYEKEERGRGNFPDRFSARQFPNYSSELNVNALLLGDSALYLCASSFGAGELFFGEGSRLTVL.

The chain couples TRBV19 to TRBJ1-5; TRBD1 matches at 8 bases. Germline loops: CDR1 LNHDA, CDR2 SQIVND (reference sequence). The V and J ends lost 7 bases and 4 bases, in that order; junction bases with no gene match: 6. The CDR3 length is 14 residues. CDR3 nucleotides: TGTGCCAGTACCTTGGACAGGGAGAATCAGCCCCAGCATTTT. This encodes CASTLDRENQPQHF.

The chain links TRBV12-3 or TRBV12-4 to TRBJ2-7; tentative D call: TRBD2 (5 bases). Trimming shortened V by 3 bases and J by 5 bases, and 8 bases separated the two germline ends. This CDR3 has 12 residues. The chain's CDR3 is CASSLEAHEQYF. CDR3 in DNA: TGTGCCAGCAGTTTGGAGGCGCACGAGCAGTACTTC.

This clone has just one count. The CDR3 reads CASSLATSGPYEQYF. CDR3 in DNA: TGTGCCAGCAGCTTAGCGACTAGCGGACCCTACGAGCAGTACTTC. This chain connects TRBV11-2 to TRBJ2-7; 9 bases match TRBD2. Trimming removed 1 base from V and 2 bases from J; junction bases left unmatched: 3. The length of the CDR3 is 15 residues. Germline assignment: CDR1 SGHAT and CDR2 FQNNGV.

The CDR3 region is CASARGSYEQYF. CDR3 bases: TGTGCCAGCGCCCGGGGGTCCTACGAGCAGTACTTC. This sequence joins TRBV6-6 and TRBJ2-7, with D tentatively TRBD2 (6 bases). V lost 8 bases and J 1 base, leaving 9 bases between the germline ends. This CDR3 contains 12 residues. CDR1 MNHNY and CDR2 SVGAGI come from the germline V gene (reference sequence).

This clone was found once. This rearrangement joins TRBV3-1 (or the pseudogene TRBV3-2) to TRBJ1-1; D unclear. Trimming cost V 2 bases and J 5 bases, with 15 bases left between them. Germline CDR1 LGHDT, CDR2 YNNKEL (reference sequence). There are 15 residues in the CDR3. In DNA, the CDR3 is TGTGCCAGCAGCCAATCATTCTTCGCGGGGACTGAAGCTTTCTTT. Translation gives CASSQSFFAGTEAFF.

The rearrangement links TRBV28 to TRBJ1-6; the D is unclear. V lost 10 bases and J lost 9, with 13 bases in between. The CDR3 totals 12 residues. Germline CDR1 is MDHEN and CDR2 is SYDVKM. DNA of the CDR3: TGTGCCACAAGAGGGCGCGGTTCACCCCTCCACTTT. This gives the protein CATRGRGSPLHF. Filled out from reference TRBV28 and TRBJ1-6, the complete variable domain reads DVKVTQSSRYLVKRTGEKVFLECVQDMDHENMFWYRQDPGLGLRLIYFSYDVKMKEKGDIPEGYSVSREKKERFSLILESASTNQTSMYLCATRGRGSPLHFGNGTRLTVT.

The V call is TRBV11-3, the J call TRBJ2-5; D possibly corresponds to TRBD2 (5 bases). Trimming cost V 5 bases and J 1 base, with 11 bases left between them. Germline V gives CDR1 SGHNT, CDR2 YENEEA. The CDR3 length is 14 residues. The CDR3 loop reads CASSRGQAQETQYF. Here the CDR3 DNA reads TGTGCCAGCAGCCGCGGGCAGGCCCAAGAGACCCAGTACTTC.